This entry describes one T cell receptor beta chain. Its antigen is undetermined. The germline V and J ends were trimmed by 5 bases and 0 bases, with 13 bases remaining between them. CDR1 is LNHDA and CDR2 is SQIVND in the germline V gene (reference sequence). This CDR3 is 15 amino acids long. The sample comes from a study of cytomegalovirus exposure and HLA in healthy donors. Overall study findings and caveats: The authors listed about 170 TCR beta chains as cytomegalovirus-associated.

PCR employed 60 Vbeta and 13 Jbeta primers. Only in-frame clones appear in the TCRdb table, and some are missing; sequencing was by immunoSEQ multiplex PCR. Of 95,000 to 150,000 clones in the sample, around 66% were seen once. The rearrangement joins TRBV19 to TRBJ1-1, with D possibly TRBD1 on 6 matching bases. The specimen was PBMCs. The clonotype was recovered from a man between 18 and 35 years old in good health and CMV-seronegative. The CDR3 nucleotides are TGTGCCAGTAGTCCAGGACAGCACATGAACACTGAAGCTTTCTTT. Encoded protein: CASSPGQHMNTEAFF.